The source of this T cell receptor beta chain is a study of cytotoxic CD8 clonotypes in ibrutinib-treated CLL. Notes on the study in general: While tracking circulating CD8+ T-cell counts, baseline clonality exceeded that of age-matched healthy donors.

The CDR3 sequence is 13 residues long. Germline V gene sequence: CDR1 WNHNN, CDR2 SYGVQD (reference sequence). After removal of 8 bases from V and 3 bases from J, the junction contained 7 bases not matched to a gene. With sequencing, the targeted depth ranged from 1 in 200,000 to 1 in 1 million T cells. Measured with immunoSEQ multiplex PCR; TCRdb has only the in-frame clones, and not every one. This sample carries 330,000 or so clones, about 61% of them seen once, and the ten largest clones take approximately 6%. This clone was counted between two and nine times. Antigen unknown. This clonotype was sampled from a human donor with chronic lymphocytic leukemia. The rearrangement joins TRBV10-1 to TRBJ2-7, with TRBD1 matching 7 bases. The sequenced sample was PBMCs, obtained after 36 months of ibrutinib treatment. CDR3: CASATGNLYEQYF. The CDR3 DNA is TGCGCCAGCGCGACAGGGAATCTCTACGAGCAGTACTTC.